These T cell receptor beta chains were read from a single sample in a study of blood T cell repertoires in COVID-19. Using immunoSEQ multiplex PCR, the repertoire was profiled, and TCRdb retains in-frame clones only, with some absent. Here the sample spans 270,000 or so clones, around nine tenths being singletons. Sequenced: PBMCs or T cells enriched from blood (not recorded which). The receptor source for this set is a woman aged 18-29 years who had recovered from COVID-19. Both conserved end residues are part of each CDR3. The D gene is left open where the match is weak. Only some rows state a clone size, as once, few, many or a class for expanded clones.

d_gene,v_gene,j_gene,abundance,CDR3nt,CDR3aa
-,TRBV4-2,TRBJ2-1,-,TGTGCCAGCAGCCAAGACCCCGGGAGTAAGGATGAGCAGTTCTTC,CASSQDPGSKDEQFF
TRBD1,TRBV5-1,TRBJ1-1,-,TGCGCCAGCAGCACGCTACAGGGGTCGAACACTGAAGCTTTCTTT,CASSTLQGSNTEAFF
-,TRBV9,TRBJ2-2,-,TGTGCCAGCAGCGTAGTAAACGGGGAGCTGTTTTTT,CASSVVNGELFF
-,TRBV19,TRBJ1-1,-,TGTGCCAGTAGTAAACTAGGTACTGAAGCTTTCTTT,CASSKLGTEAFF
-,TRBV30,TRBJ1-6,-,TGTGCCTGGGGCCCGCCCTGGGGCGTGAGGAATTCACCCCTCCACTTT,CAWGPPWGVRNSPLHF
TRBD2,TRBV7-2,TRBJ2-5,-,TGTGCCAGCAGCTTACGGACTAGCGGGGTGGAGACCCAGTACTTC,CASSLRTSGVETQYF
-,TRBV4-3,TRBJ2-7,-,TGCGCCAGCAGCCAAGATTGGAAGGGGCCCTACGAGCAGTACTTC,CASSQDWKGPYEQYF
-,TRBV6-6,TRBJ2-2,few,TGTGCCAGCAGCCCCCTACAGGGAGATGGGACCGGGGAGCTGTTTTTT,CASSPLQGDGTGELFF
-,TRBV19,TRBJ1-5,-,TGTGCCAGTAGTGTCTATTCTTATAGCAATCAGCCCCAGCATTTT,CASSVYSYSNQPQHF
TRBD1,TRBV6-5,TRBJ2-2,-,TGTGCCAGCAGAGCGGGACAGGGAAACACCGGGGAGCTGTTTTTT,CASRAGQGNTGELFF
TRBD1,TRBV7-9,TRBJ2-5,-,TGTGCCAGCAGCTTAGTGGAGACAGGGCAAGAGACCCAGTACTTC,CASSLVETGQETQYF
-,TRBV5-8,TRBJ1-5,once,TGTGCCAGCAGACAGCTTCCCTTTAGCAATCAGCCCCAGCATTTT,CASRQLPFSNQPQHF
TRBD2,TRBV7-2,TRBJ2-1,-,TGTGCCAGCAGCTTAGAAGGTGGCGGGGGGGCCCGGGAGCAGTTCTTC,CASSLEGGGGAREQFF
-,TRBV7-8,TRBJ1-1,-,TGTGCCAGCGCCCTTGGGGGGAGGGGGAACACTGAAGCTTTCTTT,CASALGGRGNTEAFF
-,TRBV13,TRBJ2-7,-,TGTGCCAGCAGCTCACCCCAGGGGGAGCAGTACTTC,CASSSPQGEQYF
TRBD1,TRBV18,TRBJ2-2,-,TGTGCCAGCTCACCTCGGACAGGGGAAGCCGGGGAGCTGTTTTTT,CASSPRTGEAGELFF
-,TRBV11-2,TRBJ2-1,-,TGTGCCAGCAGCTTAACCGCCTCCGGTGATGAGCAGTTCTTC,CASSLTASGDEQFF
-,TRBV7-2,TRBJ2-1,-,TGTGCCAGCAGCGACAGTTTGAGCTCCTACAATGAGCAGTTCTTC,CASSDSLSSYNEQFF
TRBD1,TRBV7-2,TRBJ1-2,-,TGTGCCAGCAGCTTAGTTCAGGGGGGGACAGGGTCCTACGGCTACACCTTC,CASSLVQGGTGSYGYTF
TRBD2,TRBV3-1/TRBV3-2,TRBJ2-1,-,TGTGCCAGCAGCCAAGTTCGCGGGGGGGCCTGGCGAGAGCAGTTCTTC,CASSQVRGGAWREQFF
TRBD1,TRBV27,TRBJ1-2,-,TGTGCCAGCAGTCCTAGACAGGGACGTAACTATGGCTACACCTTC,CASSPRQGRNYGYTF
TRBD2,TRBV7-8,TRBJ2-7,few,TGTGCCAGCAGCTTAGCTGGCGGGAGGTACGAGCAGTACTTC,CASSLAGGRYEQYF
TRBD1,TRBV3-1/TRBV3-2,TRBJ1-1,-,TGTGCCAGCAGCTTTGGTACAGGGGAGACTGAAGCTTTCTTT,CASSFGTGETEAFF
-,TRBV19,TRBJ2-1,-,TGTGCCAGTAGTGCCAGCGGTTCCTACAATGAGCAGTTCTTC,CASSASGSYNEQFF
-,TRBV10-3,TRBJ2-3,-,TGTGCCACCACGGGGGGCAACACAGATACGCAGTATTTT,CATTGGNTDTQYF
-,TRBV7-9,TRBJ1-2,-,TGTGCCAGCAGCTTAGGACAGTTGTATGGCTACACCTTC,CASSLGQLYGYTF
-,TRBV4-2,TRBJ2-1,-,TGTGCCAGCAGCCCATTAGCGGTCAATGAGCAGTTCTTC,CASSPLAVNEQFF
TRBD1,TRBV10-3,TRBJ1-1,-,TGTGCCATCAGGGGACAGGGCGGCGGGAACACTGAAGCTTTCTTT,CAIRGQGGGNTEAFF
TRBD1,TRBV7-9,TRBJ2-7,-,TGTGCCAGCAGCTTAGGGGGACAGGTCTACGAGCAGTACTTC,CASSLGGQVYEQYF
TRBD2,TRBV2,TRBJ2-5,-,TGTGCCAGCAGTGATAGTAGACTAGCGGGAGGACCGTCCTATCAAGAGACCCAGTACTTC,CASSDSRLAGGPSYQETQYF
TRBD1,TRBV7-9,TRBJ1-2,few,TGTGCCAGCAGCTTAGGGACAGGGGGTGCAAACTATGGCTACACCTTC,CASSLGTGGANYGYTF
TRBD2,TRBV5-1,TRBJ2-1,-,TGCGCCAGCAGCTTGGCGACTAGCGGGAGTCCCAATGAGCAGTTCTTC,CASSLATSGSPNEQFF
-,TRBV5-1,TRBJ2-5,-,TGCGCCAGCAGCTTCAACGAGGAGACCCAGCACTTC,CASSFNEETQHF
-,TRBV9,TRBJ1-2,-,TGTGCCAGCAGCACCTCGTCAGGCACTGGCTACACCTTC,CASSTSSGTGYTF
-,TRBV30,TRBJ1-6,once,TGTGCCTGGATTGAGGTAGGCCGTAATTCACCCCTCCACTTT,CAWIEVGRNSPLHF
-,TRBV19,TRBJ2-3,-,TGTGCCAGTAGTATAGCTCGAGCGGCCGATGGGCAGTATTTT,CASSIARAADGQYF
TRBD2,TRBV9,TRBJ2-1,-,TGTGCCAGCAGCGTAGGACTAGCGGGCGCCTACAATGAGCAGTTCTTC,CASSVGLAGAYNEQFF
TRBD2,TRBV5-4,TRBJ2-5,-,TGTGCCAGCAGCCCGCCGACTAGCGGGCGGCAAGAGACCCAGTACTTC,CASSPPTSGRQETQYF
TRBD1,TRBV9,TRBJ2-7,-,TGTGCCAGCAGCGCGAGAGCGACAGGGGAAAAGGAGCAGTACTTC,CASSARATGEKEQYF